One sample yielded the 15 T cell receptor beta chains listed below, sequenced in a study of blood T cell repertoires in COVID-19. The repertoire was sequenced with immunoSEQ multiplex PCR; TCRdb's copy has only in-frame clones and lacks some. The repertoire holds roughly 300,000 clones, over 75% seen once, with about 5% in the top ten. Input material: PBMCs or T cells enriched from blood (not recorded which). Receptor source: a woman aged 25 to 39 who had recovered from COVID-19.

This chain joins TRBV5-1 and TRBJ1-2, with a weak D call TRBD1 (5 bases). CDR3 length equals 16 residues. V was clipped by 0 bases and J by 2 bases, with 14 bases between them. Germline V gene sequence: CDR1 SGHRS, CDR2 YFSETQ. Here the CDR3 DNA reads TGCGCCAGCAGCTTGGCGGGCAGGGCGGACAACTATGGCTACACCTTC. Amino acid sequence: CASSLAGRADNYGYTF.

The J gene is TRBJ1-2, the V gene TRBV5-6; D is ambiguous. CDR3 length: 11 amino acids. V shed 2 bases and J shed 6 bases, with 5 bases lying between them. CDR1 and CDR2 (germline): SGHDT, YYEEEE. The CDR3 DNA reads TGTGCCAGCAGCTTTCTAGATGGCTACACCTTC. Translation gives CASSFLDGYTF.

V gene TRBV27 combines with J gene TRBJ2-3; 7 bases map to TRBD2. CDR1 MNHEY and CDR2 SMNVEV come from the germline V gene (reference sequence). Germline trimming cut 0 bases from V and 3 bases from J; bases unmatched to any gene: 6. CDR3 length equals 16 residues. CDR3 sequence (DNA): TGTGCCAGCAGTTTATCAGCTAGCGGAGGGACAGATACGCAGTATTTT. It encodes CASSLSASGGTDTQYF.

J is TRBJ1-6 and V is TRBV6-6; D might be TRBD1 (6 bases). Germline V lookup: CDR1 MNHNY, CDR2 SVGAGI (reference sequence). V lost 2 bases and J lost 10, with 12 bases in between. The CDR3 covers 14 residues. The CDR3 loop reads CASSYADRGSPLHF. Here the CDR3 DNA reads TGTGCCAGCAGTTACGCGGATAGGGGGTCACCCCTCCACTTT.

The chain recombines TRBV5-4 with TRBJ2-1; 11 bases align to TRBD2. Trimming removed 4 bases from V and 6 bases from J; junction bases left unmatched: 3. The CDR3 contains 14 residues. Germline CDR1 SGHNT, CDR2 YYREEE (reference sequence). The CDR3 protein is CASSMTSGANEQFF. The CDR3 coding sequence is TGTGCCAGCAGCATGACTAGCGGGGCCAATGAGCAGTTCTTC.

J is TRBJ2-7 and V is TRBV28, with a tentative D call TRBD1 (5 bases). The CDR3 runs to 14 residues. The V end lost 1 base, the J end lost 0 bases, and 7 bases lay between the germline ends. The germline CDR1 and CDR2 sequences are MDHEN and SYDVKM. CDR3 DNA: TGTGCCAGCAGTTTATCTCAGGGCTCCTACGAGCAGTACTTC. Translated: CASSLSQGSYEQYF.

This rearrangement joins TRBV5-5 to TRBJ2-7; D remains unclear. Germline V gene sequence: CDR1 SGHKS, CDR2 YYEKEE (reference sequence). V was shortened by 0 bases and J by 6 bases, with 7 bases between the two germline ends. The CDR3 length is 12 residues. The CDR3 nucleotides are TGTGCCAGCAGCTTGGAATCCCTCGAGCAGTACTTC. Its translation: CASSLESLEQYF.

The V call is TRBV4-1, the J call TRBJ1-1; no reliable D call. The V end was cut by 2 bases, the J end by 0 bases, with 13 bases between. This CDR3 has 16 amino acids. Germline CDR1 is MGHRA and CDR2 is YSYEKL. This chain's CDR3 is CASSQLGGSVNTEAFF. The CDR3 DNA reads as TGCGCCAGCAGCCAACTAGGCGGGTCAGTGAACACTGAAGCTTTCTTT.

V and J are TRBV6-5 and TRBJ1-5; D possibly corresponds to TRBD1 (6 bases). Trimming removed 7 bases at V and 6 bases at J, with 19 bases between. The CDR3 length is 15 residues. Per germline, CDR1 MNHEY and CDR2 SVGAGI. The CDR3 here is CASNSNAGGGQPQHF. DNA for the CDR3: TGTGCCAGCAACTCCAATGCGGGGGGCGGTCAGCCCCAGCATTTT.

The V and J genes are TRBV15 and TRBJ1-3; 8 nucleotides agree with TRBD1. CDR1 is LNHNV and CDR2 is YYDKDF in the germline V gene (reference sequence). Unmatched junction bases numbered 0, after V lost 1 base and J lost 4 bases. The CDR3 has 14 residues. The CDR3 is CATSRGTGGNTIYF. The CDR3 coding sequence is TGTGCCACCAGCAGAGGGACAGGGGGAAACACCATATATTTT.

This chain uses TRBV4-2 with TRBJ2-5, with a tentative D call TRBD2 (5 bases). Germline V gene sequence: CDR1 LGHNA, CDR2 YNFKEQ. The CDR3 totals 14 residues. V lost 0 bases to trimming and J lost 7 bases, with 12 bases between them. CDR3 bases: TGTGCCAGCAGCCAAGATTGGCCCGGAGGGACCCAGTACTTC. This gives the protein CASSQDWPGGTQYF.

In its sample, this clone was seen a few times. The chain couples TRBV27 to TRBJ1-5; D is unresolved. Trimming took off 1 base at V and 5 bases at J, with 9 bases between the two ends. This CDR3 is 14 amino acids long. The germline V gene has CDR1 MNHEY and CDR2 SMNVEV (reference sequence). The CDR3 loop reads CASSLYRVDQPQHF. In DNA form, the CDR3 reads TGTGCCAGCAGTTTATACCGGGTTGATCAGCCCCAGCATTTT.

The chain carries TRBV4-2 and TRBJ2-1; TRBD2 matches at 9 bases. The germline V gene encodes CDR1 LGHNA and CDR2 YNFKEQ. The V and J ends lost 0 bases and 1 base, in that order; junction bases with no gene match: 13. The CDR3 has 20 amino acids. This CDR3 is CASSQDSAASGTLSYNEQFF. CDR3 nucleotides: TGTGCCAGCAGCCAAGATTCGGCGGCTAGCGGGACCCTGTCCTACAATGAGCAGTTCTTC.

This clone was recorded a few times. V usage is TRBV9 and J usage is TRBJ2-3; 15 bases line up with TRBD2. After removal of 4 bases from V and 2 bases from J, the junction contained 11 bases not matched to a gene. Germline V lookup: CDR1 SGDLS, CDR2 YYNGEE. CDR3 length equals 19 residues. CDR3 region: CASSTLGLAGGYATDTQYF. The CDR3 region has the DNA TGTGCCAGCAGCACTCTAGGACTAGCGGGGGGGTACGCCACAGATACGCAGTATTTT. The whole variable domain, remainder taken from reference TRBV9 and TRBJ2-3, is DSGVTQTPKHLITATGQRVTLRCSPRSGDLSVYWYQQSLDQGLQFLIQYYNGEERAKGNILERFSAQQFPDLHSELNLSSLELGDSALYFCASSTLGLAGGYATDTQYFGPGTRLTVL.

The gene calls are TRBV7-9 and TRBJ1-1, with D unresolved. Germline CDR1 and CDR2: SEHNR and FQNEAQ (reference sequence). This CDR3 has 15 residues. Trimming removed 4 bases at V and 1 base at J, with 13 bases between. CDR3 sequence (DNA): TGTGCCAGCAGCTCCGTTACCTATCGGAACACTGAAGCTTTCTTT. This encodes CASSSVTYRNTEAFF.